Reported below is one T cell receptor beta chain. These data originate in a study of long-term antiretroviral therapy in people with HIV. Trimming shortened V by 2 bases and J by 0 bases, and 9 bases separated the two germline ends. Germline V lookup: CDR1 LNHDA, CDR2 SQIVND (reference sequence). CDR3 length equals 15 residues. The assay, immunoSEQ v3.0, was run at survey level. Here immunoSEQ multiplex PCR was the method, and the copy in TCRdb shows in-frame clones only, minus some. This table has roughly 30,000 clones, about 95% appearing once. V is TRBV19 and J is TRBJ2-3; possibly TRBD2 for D (6 bases). The material sequenced was unsorted PBMCs, taken more than 6 years after starting antiretroviral therapy. The clonotype was recovered from a young man with HIV. This CDR3 reads CASSIQRASTDTQYF. The CDR3 DNA is TGTGCCAGTAGTATACAGCGGGCTAGCACAGATACGCAGTATTTT.